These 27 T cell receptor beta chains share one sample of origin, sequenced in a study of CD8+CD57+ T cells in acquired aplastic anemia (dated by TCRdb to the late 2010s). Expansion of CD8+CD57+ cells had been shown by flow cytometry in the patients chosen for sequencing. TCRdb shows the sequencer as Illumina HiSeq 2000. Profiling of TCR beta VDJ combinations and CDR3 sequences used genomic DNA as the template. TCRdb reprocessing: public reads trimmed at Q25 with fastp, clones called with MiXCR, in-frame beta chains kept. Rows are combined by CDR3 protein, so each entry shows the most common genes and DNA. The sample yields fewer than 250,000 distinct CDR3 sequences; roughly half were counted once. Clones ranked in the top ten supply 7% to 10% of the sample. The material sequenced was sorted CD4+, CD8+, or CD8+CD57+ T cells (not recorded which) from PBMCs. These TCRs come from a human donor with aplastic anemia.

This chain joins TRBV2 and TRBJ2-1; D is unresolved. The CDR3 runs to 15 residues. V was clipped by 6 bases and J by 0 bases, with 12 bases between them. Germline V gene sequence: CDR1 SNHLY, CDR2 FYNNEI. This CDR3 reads CASRPLGSSYNEQFF. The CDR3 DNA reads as TGTGCCAGCAGGCCGCTAGGCAGCTCCTACAATGAGCAGTTCTTC.

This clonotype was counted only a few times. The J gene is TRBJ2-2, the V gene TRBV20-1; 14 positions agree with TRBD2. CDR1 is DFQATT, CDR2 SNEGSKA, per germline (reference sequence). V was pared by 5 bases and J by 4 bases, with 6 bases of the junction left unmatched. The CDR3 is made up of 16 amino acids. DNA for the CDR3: TGCAGTGCTGGACTAGCGGGAGGTTCGGTCACCGGGGAGCTGTTTTTT. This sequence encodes CSAGLAGGSVTGELFF.

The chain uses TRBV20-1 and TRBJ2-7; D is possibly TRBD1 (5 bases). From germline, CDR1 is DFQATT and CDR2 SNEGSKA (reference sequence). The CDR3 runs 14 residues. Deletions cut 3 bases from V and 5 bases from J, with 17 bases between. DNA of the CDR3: TGCAGTGCTAGTCTCGGCAGGGCCAGGGACGAGCAGTACTTC. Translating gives CSASLGRARDEQYF.

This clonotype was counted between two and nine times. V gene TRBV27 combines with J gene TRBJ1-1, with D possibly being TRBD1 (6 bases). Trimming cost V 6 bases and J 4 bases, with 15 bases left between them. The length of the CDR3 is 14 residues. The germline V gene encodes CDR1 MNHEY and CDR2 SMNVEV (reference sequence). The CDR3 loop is CASRSKGGLTEAFF. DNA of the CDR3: TGTGCCAGCAGGAGTAAGGGGGGTCTCACTGAAGCTTTCTTT.

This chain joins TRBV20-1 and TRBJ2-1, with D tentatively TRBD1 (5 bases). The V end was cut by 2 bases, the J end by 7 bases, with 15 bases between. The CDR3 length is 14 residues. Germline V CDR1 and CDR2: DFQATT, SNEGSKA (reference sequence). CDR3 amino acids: CSARRQGRKNEQFF. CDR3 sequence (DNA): TGCAGTGCTAGACGCCAGGGTCGAAAAAATGAGCAGTTCTTC.

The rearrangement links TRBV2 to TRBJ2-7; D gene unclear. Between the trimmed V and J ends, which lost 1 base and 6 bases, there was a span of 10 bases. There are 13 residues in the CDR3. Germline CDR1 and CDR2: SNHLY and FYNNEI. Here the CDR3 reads CASSEEADAEQYV. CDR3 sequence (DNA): TGTGCCAGCAGTGAAGAGGCGGACGCCGAGCAGTACGTC.

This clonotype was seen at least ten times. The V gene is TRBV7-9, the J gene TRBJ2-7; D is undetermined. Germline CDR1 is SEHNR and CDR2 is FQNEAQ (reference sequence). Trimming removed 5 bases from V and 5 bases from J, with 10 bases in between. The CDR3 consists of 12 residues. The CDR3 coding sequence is TGTGCCAGCAGCCCAGCCCGGGACGAGCAGTACTTC. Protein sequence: CASSPARDEQYF.

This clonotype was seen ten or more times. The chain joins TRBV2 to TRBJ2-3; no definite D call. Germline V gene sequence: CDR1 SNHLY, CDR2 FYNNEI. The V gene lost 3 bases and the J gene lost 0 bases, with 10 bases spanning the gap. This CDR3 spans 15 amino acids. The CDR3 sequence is CASSDSGRSTDTQYF. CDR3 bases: TGTGCCAGCAGTGACTCCGGAAGAAGCACAGATACGCAGTATTTT.

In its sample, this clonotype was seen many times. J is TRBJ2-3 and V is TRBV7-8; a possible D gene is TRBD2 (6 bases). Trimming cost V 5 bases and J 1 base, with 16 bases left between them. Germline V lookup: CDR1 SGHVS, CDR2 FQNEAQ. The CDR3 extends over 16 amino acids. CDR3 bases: TGTGCCAGCAGCCCCAGACTAGGTTTTGGCACAGATACGCAGTATTTT. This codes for CASSPRLGFGTDTQYF.

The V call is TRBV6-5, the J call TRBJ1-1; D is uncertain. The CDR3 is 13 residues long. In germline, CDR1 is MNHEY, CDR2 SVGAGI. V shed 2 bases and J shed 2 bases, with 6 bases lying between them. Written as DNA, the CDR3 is TGTGCCAGCAGTTACGGGAGTAACACTGAAGCTTTCTTT. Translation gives CASSYGSNTEAFF.

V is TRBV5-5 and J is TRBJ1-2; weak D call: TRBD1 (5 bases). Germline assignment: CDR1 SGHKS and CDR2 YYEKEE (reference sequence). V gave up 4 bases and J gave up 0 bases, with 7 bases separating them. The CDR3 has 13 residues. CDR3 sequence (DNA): TGTGCCAGCAGCCCAGGGTCTAACTATGGCTACACCTTC. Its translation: CASSPGSNYGYTF.

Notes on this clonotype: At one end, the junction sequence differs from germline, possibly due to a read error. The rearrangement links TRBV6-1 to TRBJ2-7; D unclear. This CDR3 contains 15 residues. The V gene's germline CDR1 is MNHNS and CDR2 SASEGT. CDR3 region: CAISSGDLASYEQYF. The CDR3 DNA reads TGTGCCATCAGTAGTGGGGATCTGGCATCCTACGAGCAGTACTTC.

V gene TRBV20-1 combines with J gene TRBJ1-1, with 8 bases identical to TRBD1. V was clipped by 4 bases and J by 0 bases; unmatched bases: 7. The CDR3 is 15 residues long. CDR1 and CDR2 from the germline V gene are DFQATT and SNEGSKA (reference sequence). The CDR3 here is CSATFGQGMNTEAFF. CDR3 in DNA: TGCAGTGCTACTTTTGGACAGGGCATGAACACTGAAGCTTTCTTT.

CDR3 DNA: TGTGCCAGCAGTGAAGCTTGGGTTCAGCCCCAGCATTTT. It codes for CASSEAWVQPQHF. V is TRBV6-1 and J is TRBJ1-5, with no clear D. Germline values: CDR1 MNHNS, CDR2 SASEGT. The length of the CDR3 is 13 residues. Trimming stripped 0 bases from V and 6 bases from J, with 6 bases between.

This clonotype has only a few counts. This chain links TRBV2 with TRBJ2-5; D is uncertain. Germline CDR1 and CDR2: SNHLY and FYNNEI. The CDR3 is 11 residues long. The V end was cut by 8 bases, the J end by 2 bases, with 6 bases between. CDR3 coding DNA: TGTGCCAGCGCGGAACAAGAGACCCAGTACTTC. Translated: CASAEQETQYF. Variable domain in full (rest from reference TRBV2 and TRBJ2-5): EPEVTQTPSHQVTQMGQEVILRCVPISNHLYFYWYRQILGQKVEFLVSFYNNEISEKSEIFDDQFSVERPDGSNFTLKIRSTKLEDSAMYFCASAEQETQYFGPGTRLLVL.

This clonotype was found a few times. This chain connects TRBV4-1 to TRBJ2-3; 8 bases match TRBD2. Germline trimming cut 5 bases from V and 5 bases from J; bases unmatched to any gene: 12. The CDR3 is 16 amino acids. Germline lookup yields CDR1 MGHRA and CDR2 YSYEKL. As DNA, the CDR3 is TGCGCCAGCAGCTCCACCGGGGGGGGTGGTCTAGATACGCAGTATTTT. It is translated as CASSSTGGGGLDTQYF.

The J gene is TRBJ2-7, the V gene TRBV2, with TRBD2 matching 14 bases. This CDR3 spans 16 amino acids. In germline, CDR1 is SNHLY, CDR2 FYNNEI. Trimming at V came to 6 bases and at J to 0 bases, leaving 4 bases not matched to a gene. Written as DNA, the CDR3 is TGTGCCAGCAGCCATGGACTAGCGGGGGGCTCCTACGAGCAGTACTTC. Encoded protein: CASSHGLAGGSYEQYF.

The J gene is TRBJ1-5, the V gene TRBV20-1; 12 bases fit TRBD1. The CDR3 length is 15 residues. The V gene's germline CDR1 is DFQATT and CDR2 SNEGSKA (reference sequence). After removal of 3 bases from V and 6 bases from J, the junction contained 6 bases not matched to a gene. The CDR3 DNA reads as TGCAGTGCTAGCCCGGGACAGGGGGCAGGTCAGCCCCAGCATTTT. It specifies CSASPGQGAGQPQHF.

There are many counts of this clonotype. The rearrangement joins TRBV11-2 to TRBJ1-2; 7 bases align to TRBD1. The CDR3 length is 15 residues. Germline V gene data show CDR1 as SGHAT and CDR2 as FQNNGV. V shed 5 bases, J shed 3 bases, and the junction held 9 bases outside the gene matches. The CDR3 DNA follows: TGTGCCAGCAGCCCCTCTGACAGGGTAGACTATGGCTACACCTTC. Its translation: CASSPSDRVDYGYTF.

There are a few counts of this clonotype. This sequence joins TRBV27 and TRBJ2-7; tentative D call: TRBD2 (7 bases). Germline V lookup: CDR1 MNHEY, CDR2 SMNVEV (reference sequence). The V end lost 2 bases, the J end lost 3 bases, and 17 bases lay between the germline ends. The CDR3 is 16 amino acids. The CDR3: CASSLDLAGAHYEQYF. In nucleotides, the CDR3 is TGTGCCAGCAGTTTAGATTTGGCGGGGGCTCACTACGAGCAGTACTTC.

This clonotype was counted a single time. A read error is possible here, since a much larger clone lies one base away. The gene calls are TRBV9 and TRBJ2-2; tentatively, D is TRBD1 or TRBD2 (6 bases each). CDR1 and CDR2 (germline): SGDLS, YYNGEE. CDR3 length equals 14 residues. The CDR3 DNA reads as TGTGTCAGCAGCGTAGGGGGGTTGTCCGGGGAGCTGTTTTTT. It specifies CVSSVGGLSGELFF.

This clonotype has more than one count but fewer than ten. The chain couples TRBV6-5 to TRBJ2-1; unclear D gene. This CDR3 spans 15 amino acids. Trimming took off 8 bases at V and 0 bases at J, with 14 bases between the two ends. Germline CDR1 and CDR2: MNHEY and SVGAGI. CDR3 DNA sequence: TGTGCCAGCTCTAAGCCGACCGTCTCCTACAATGAGCAGTTCTTC. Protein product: CASSKPTVSYNEQFF.

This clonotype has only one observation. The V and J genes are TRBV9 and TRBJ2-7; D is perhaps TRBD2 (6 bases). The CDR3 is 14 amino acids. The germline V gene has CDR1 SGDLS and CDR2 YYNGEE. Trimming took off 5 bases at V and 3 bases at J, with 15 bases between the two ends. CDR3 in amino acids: CASSPNGGDYEQYF. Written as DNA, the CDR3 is TGTGCCAGCAGTCCGAACGGGGGAGACTACGAGCAGTACTTC.

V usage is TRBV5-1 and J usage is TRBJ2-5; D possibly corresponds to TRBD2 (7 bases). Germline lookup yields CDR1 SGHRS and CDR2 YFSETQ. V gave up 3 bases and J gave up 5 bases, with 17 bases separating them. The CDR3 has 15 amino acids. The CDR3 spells CASSSGGRGTETQYF. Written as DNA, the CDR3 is TGCGCCAGCAGCTCGGGGGGCAGGGGCACGGAGACCCAGTACTTC.

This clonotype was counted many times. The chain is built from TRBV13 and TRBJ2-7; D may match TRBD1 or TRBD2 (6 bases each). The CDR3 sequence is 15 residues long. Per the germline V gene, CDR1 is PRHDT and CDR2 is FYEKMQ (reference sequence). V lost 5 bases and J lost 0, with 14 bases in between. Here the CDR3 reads CASSPQGLRSYEQYF. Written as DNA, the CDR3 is TGTGCCAGCAGCCCACAGGGACTCCGCTCCTACGAGCAGTACTTC. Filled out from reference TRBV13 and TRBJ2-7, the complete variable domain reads AAGVIQSPRHLIKEKRETATLKCYPIPRHDTVYWYQQGPGQDPQFLISFYEKMQSDKGSIPDRFSAQQFSDYHSELNMSSLELGDSALYFCASSPQGLRSYEQYFGPGTRLTVT.

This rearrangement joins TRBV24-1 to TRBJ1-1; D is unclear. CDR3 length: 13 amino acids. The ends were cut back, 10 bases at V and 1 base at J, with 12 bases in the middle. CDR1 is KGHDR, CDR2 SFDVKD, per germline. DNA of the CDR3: TGTGCCACTCAGGCTGGGCCGAACACTGAAGCTTTCTTT. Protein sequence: CATQAGPNTEAFF.

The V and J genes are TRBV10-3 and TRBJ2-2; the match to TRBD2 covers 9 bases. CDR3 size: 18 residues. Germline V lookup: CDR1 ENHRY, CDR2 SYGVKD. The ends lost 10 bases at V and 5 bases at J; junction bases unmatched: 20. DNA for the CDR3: TGTGCCAGCACCCGTGGATTATTGCGGGAGGGTTCAACCGGGGAGCTGTTTTTT. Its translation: CASTRGLLREGSTGELFF.